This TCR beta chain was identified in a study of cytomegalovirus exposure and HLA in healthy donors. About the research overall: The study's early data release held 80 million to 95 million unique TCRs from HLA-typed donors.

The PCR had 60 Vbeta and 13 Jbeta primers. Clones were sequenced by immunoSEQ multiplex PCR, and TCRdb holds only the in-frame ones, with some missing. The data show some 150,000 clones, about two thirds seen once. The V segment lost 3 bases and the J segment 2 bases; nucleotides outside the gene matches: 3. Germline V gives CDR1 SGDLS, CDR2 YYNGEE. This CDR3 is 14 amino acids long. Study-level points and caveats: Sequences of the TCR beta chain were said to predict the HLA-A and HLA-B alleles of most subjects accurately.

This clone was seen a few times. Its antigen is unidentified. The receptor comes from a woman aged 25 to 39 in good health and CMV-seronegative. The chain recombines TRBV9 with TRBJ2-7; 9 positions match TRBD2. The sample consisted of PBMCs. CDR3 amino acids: CASSAGGRAYEQYF. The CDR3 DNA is TGTGCCAGCAGCGCCGGCGGGAGGGCCTACGAGCAGTACTTC.